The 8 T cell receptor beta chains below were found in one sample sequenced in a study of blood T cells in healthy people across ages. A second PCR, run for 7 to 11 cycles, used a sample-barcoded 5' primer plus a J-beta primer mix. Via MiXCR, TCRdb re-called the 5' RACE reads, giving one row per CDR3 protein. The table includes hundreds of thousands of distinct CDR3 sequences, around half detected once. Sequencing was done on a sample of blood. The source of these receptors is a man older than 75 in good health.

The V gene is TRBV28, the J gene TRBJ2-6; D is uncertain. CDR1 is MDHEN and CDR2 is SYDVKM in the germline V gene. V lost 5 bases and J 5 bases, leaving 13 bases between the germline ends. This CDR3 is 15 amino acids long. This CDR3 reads CASSPKWVWANVLTF. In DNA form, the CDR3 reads TGTGCCAGCAGTCCCAAGTGGGTCTGGGCCAACGTCCTGACTTTC.

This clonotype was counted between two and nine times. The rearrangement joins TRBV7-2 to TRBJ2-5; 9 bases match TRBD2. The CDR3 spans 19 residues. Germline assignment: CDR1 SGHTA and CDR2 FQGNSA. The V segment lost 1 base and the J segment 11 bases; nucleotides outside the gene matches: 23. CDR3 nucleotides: TGTGCCAGCAGCTTAGTTGCCTCGAGGGTAGCGGGAGTAACTGGGGAGCAGTACTTC. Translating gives CASSLVASRVAGVTGEQYF.

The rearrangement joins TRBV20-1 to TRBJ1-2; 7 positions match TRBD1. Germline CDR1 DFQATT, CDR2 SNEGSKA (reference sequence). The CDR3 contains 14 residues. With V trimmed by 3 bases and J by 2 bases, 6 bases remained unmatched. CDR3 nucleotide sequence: TGCAGTGCTAGGCCGGGACAGCGAAACTATGGCTACACCTTC. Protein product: CSARPGQRNYGYTF.

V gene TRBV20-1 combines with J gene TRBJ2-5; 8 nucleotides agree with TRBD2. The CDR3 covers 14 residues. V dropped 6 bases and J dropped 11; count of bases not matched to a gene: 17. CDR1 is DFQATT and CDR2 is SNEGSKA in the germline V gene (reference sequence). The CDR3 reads CSARLPGLVKEQYF. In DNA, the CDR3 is TGCAGTGCAAGGCTCCCGGGACTAGTAAAGGAGCAGTACTTC.

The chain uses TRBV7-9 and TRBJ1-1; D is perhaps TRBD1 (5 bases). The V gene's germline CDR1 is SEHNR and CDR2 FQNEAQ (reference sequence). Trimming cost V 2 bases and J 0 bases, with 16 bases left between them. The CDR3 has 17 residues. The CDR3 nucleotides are TGTGCCAGCAGCTTAAGAGGTGGTGGGGGAATGAACACTGAAGCTTTCTTT. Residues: CASSLRGGGGMNTEAFF. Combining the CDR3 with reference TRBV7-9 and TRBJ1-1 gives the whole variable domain DTGVSQNPRHKITKRGQNVTFRCDPISEHNRLYWYRQTLGQGPEFLTYFQNEAQLEKSRLLSDRFSAERPKGSFSTLEIQRTEQGDSAMYLCASSLRGGGGMNTEAFFGQGTRLTVV.

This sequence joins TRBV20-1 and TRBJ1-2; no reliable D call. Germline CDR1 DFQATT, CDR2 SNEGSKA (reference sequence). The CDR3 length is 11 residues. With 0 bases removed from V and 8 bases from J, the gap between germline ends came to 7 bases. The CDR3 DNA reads TGCAGTGCTAGAGATGGACTGGGCTACACCTTC. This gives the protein CSARDGLGYTF.

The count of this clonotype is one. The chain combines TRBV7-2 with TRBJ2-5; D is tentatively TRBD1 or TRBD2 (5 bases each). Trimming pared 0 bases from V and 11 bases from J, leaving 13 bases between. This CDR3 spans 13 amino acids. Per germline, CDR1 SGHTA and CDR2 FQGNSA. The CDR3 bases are TGTGCCAGCAGCTTAGCCCAGGGTTGGGAGCAGTACTTC. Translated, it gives CASSLAQGWEQYF.

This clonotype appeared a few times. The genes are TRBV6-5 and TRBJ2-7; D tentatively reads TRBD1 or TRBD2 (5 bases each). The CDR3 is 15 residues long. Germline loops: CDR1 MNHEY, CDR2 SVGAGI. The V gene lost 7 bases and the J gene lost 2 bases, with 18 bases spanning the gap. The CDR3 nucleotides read TGTGCCAGCACCCCCCAGGGACCGAAAACCTACGAGCAGTACTTC. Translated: CASTPQGPKTYEQYF.